The entry that follows covers one TCR beta chain sequence. Its cognate antigen is unknown. Unique molecular identifiers were present in the TCR beta cDNA libraries. Via MiXCR, TCRdb re-called the PCR reads, giving one row per CDR3 protein. The sample lists about 460,000 distinct CDR3 sequences; nearly 45% were seen once. This record belongs to a study of post-analysis software for immune sequencing data. Study results and limitations: The five TRBV segments detected at higher frequency in patients than in controls included TRBV5-6, TRBV5-1 and TRBV20-1.

The germline V gene encodes CDR1 SGHTA and CDR2 FQGNSA. The ends were cut back, 0 bases at V and 10 bases at J, with 4 bases in the middle. The CDR3 is 11 residues long. This sequence originates from a girl between 10 and 17 years old with multiple sclerosis. Sequences were obtained from blood. This chain connects TRBV7-2 to TRBJ2-1; D not resolved. DNA for the CDR3: TGTGCCAGCAGCTTAGCGCAAGAGCAGTTCTTC. It translates to CASSLAQEQFF.